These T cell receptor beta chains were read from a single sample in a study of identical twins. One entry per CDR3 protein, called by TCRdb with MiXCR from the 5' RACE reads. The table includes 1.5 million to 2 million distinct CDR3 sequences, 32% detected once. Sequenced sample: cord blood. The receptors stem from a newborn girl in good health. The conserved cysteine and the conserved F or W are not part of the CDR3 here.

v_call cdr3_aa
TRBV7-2 ASSQDASGGADMQY
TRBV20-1 SASRLAEAYEQY
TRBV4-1 ASSHLRDSSYNEQF
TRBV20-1 SASLWGDVQPQH
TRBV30 AWSVRGILRTGELF
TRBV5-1 ASSVGGESPLH
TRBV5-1 ASSLPNAYEQY
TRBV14 ASSQDQGWNTEAF
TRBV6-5 ASSSAGGPFNGQF
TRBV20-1 SASYTGRETQY
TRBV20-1 SARSGSQETQY
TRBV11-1 ASSLKQGRPMGTEAF
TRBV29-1 SHGINTGELF
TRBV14 ASSYRAHNLGGSYNEQF
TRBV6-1 ASSAQGSQESQY
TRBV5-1 ASSLLLGHNSPLH
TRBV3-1 ASSQVTSGREQF
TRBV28 ASSLAPLRARTDTQY
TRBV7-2 ASSPRTSPDTQY
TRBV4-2 ASSQDLQGLREQY
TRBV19 ASAQAPTYEQY
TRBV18 ASSPLGSSEKLF
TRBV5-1 ASSVDRGRNYGYT
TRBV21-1 ASSKEGGQGEKLF
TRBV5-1 ASSLFGTSGPPEQY
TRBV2 ASSGGIPGTEAF
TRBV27 ASNLAGRTNSPPH
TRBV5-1 AISLLAGVYNEQF
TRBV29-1 SVEPRVTEAF
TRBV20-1 SARTVSHSPLH
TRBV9 ASSVSLLSYEQY
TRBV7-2 ASTTPRGKDTEAF
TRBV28 ACTLGPYGYT